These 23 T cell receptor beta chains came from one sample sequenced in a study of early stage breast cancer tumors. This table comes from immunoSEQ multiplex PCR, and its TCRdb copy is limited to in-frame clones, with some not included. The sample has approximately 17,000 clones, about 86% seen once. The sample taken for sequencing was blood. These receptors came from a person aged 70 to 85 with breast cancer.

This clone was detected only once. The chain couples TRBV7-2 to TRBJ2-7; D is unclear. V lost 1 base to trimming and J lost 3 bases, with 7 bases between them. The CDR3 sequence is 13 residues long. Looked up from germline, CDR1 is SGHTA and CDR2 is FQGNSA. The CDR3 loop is CASSLDSLYEQYF. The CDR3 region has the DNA TGTGCCAGCAGCTTAGACAGCCTCTACGAGCAGTACTTC.

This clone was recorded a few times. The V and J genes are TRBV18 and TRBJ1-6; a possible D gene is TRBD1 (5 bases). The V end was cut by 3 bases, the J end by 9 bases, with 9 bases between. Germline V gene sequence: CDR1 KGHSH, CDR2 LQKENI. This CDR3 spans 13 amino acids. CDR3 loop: CASSPDSPSPLHF. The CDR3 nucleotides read TGTGCCAGCTCACCTGACAGTCCTTCACCCCTCCACTTT.

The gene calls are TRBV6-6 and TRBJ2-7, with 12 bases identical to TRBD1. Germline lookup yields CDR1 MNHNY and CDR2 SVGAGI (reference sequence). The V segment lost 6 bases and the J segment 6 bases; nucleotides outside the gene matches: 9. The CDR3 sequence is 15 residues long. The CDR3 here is CASSRPGTGGLEQYF. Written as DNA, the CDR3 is TGTGCCAGCAGCCGCCCCGGGACAGGGGGCCTCGAGCAGTACTTC.

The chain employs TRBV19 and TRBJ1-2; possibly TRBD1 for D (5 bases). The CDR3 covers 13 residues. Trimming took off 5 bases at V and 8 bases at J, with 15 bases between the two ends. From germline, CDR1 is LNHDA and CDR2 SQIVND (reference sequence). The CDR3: CASSHPGNRGYTF. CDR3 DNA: TGTGCCAGTAGTCACCCAGGGAATCGGGGCTACACCTTC. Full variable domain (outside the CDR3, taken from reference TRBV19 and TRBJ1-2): DGGITQSPKYLFRKEGQNVTLSCEQNLNHDAMYWYRQDPGQGLRLIYYSQIVNDFQKGDIAEGYSVSREKKESFPLTVTSAQKNPTAFYLCASSHPGNRGYTFGSGTRLTVV.

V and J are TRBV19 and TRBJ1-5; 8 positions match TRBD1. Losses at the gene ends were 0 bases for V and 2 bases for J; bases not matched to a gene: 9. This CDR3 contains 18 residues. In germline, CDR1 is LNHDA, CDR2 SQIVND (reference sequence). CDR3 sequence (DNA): TGTGCCAGTAGTATAGAGGCCTACAGGGGGGGAGGCAATCAGCCCCAGCATTTT. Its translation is CASSIEAYRGGGNQPQHF.

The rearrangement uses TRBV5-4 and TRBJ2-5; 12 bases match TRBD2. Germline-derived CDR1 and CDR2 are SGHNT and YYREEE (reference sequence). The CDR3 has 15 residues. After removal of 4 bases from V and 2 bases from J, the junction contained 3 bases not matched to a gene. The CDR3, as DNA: TGTGCCAGCAGCCGAGGACTAGCGGGGCAAGAGACCCAGTACTTC. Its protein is CASSRGLAGQETQYF. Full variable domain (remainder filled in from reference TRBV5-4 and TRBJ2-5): ETGVTQSPTHLIKTRGQQVTLRCSSQSGHNTVSWYQQALGQGPQFIFQYYREEENGRGNFPPRFSGLQFPNYSSELNVNALELDDSALYLCASSRGLAGQETQYFGPGTRLLVL.

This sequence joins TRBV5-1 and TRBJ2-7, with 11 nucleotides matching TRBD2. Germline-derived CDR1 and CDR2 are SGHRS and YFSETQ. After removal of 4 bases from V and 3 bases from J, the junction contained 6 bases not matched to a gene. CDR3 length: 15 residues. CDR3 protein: CASSSSGGARYEQYF. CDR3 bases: TGCGCCAGCAGCAGTAGCGGGGGGGCGCGCTACGAGCAGTACTTC.

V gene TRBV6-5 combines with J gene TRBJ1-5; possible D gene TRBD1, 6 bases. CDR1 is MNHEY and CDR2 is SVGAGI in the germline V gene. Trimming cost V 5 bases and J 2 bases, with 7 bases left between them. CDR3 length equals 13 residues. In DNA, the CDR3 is TGTGCCAGCAGTCGGACAGGCAATCAGCCCCAGCATTTT. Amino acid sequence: CASSRTGNQPQHF.

The CDR3: CASSEELTGKNEQFF. DNA for the CDR3: TGCGCCAGCAGTGAGGAGTTGACAGGGAAAAATGAGCAGTTCTTC. V and J are TRBV10-1 and TRBJ2-1, with 7 bases fitting TRBD1. Germline CDR1 and CDR2: WNHNN and SYGVQD (reference sequence). The length of the CDR3 is 15 residues. Trimming cost V 2 bases and J 7 bases; bases outside gene matches: 8.

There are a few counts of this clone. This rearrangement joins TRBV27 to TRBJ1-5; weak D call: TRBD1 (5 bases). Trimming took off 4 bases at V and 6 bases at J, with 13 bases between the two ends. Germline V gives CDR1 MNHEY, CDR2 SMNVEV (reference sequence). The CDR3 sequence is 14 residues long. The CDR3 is CASSWAGRGQPQHF. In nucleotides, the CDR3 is TGTGCCAGCAGTTGGGCAGGGAGGGGTCAGCCCCAGCATTTT.

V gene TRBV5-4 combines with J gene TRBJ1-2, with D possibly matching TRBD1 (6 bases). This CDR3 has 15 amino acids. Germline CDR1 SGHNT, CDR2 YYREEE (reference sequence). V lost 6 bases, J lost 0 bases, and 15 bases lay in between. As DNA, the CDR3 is TGTGCCAGCAAAATCGACAGGACCTCTAACTATGGCTACACCTTC. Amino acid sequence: CASKIDRTSNYGYTF.

In nucleotides, the CDR3 is TGTGCCAGCTCACCCCAGGGGAACAATCAGCCCCAGCATTTT. Translation: CASSPQGNNQPQHF. The genes are TRBV18 and TRBJ1-5; maybe TRBD1 (6 bases). The germline V gene encodes CDR1 KGHSH and CDR2 LQKENI. V lost 3 bases to trimming and J lost 3 bases, with 9 bases between them. The CDR3 sequence is 14 residues long.

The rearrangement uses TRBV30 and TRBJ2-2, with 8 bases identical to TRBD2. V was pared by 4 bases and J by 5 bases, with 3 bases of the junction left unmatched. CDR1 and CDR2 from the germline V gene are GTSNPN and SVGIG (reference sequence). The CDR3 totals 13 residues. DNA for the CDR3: TGTGCCTGGAACGGGGGGGAAACCGGGGAGCTGTTTTTT. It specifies CAWNGGETGELFF.

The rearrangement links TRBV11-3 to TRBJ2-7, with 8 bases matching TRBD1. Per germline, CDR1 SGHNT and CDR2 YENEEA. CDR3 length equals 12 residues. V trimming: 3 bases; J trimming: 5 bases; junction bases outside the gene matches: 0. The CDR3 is CASSLTGDEQYF. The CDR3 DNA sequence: TGTGCCAGCAGCTTGACAGGGGACGAGCAGTACTTC.

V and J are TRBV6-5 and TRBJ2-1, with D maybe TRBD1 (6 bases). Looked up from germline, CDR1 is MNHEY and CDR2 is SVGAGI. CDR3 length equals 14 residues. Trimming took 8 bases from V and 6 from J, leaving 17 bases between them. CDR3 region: CASGGWEGGNEQFF. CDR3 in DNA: TGTGCCAGCGGCGGATGGGAAGGGGGCAATGAGCAGTTCTTC.

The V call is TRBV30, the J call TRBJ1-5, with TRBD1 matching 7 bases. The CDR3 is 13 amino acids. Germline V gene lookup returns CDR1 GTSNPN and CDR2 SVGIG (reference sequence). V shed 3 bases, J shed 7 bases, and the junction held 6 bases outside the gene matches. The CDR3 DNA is TGTGCCTGGAGCGGGCAGGGGGACCAGCCCCAGCATTTT. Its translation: CAWSGQGDQPQHF.

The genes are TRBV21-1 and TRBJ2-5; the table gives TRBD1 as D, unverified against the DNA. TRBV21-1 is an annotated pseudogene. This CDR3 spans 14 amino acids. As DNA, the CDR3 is TGTGCCAGCAGCAATGGAGCCAGGGGAGAGACCCAGTACTTC. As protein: CASSNGARGETQYF.

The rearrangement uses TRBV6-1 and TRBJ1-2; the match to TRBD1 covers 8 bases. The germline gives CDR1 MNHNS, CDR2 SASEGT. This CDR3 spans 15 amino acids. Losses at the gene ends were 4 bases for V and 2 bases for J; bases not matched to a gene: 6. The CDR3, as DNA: TGTGCCAGCAGTGCCTCGGACAGGGCCAACTATGGCTACACCTTC. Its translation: CASSASDRANYGYTF.

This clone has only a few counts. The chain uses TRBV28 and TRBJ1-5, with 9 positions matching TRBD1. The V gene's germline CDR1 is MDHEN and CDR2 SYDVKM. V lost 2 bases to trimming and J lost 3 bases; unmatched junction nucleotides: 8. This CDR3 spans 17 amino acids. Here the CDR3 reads CASSLGDRVKSNQPQHF. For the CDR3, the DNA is TGTGCCAGCAGTTTAGGGGACAGGGTAAAATCCAATCAGCCCCAGCATTTT. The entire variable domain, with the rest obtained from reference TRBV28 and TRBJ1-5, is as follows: DVKVTQSSRYLVKRTGEKVFLECVQDMDHENMFWYRQDPGLGLRLIYFSYDVKMKEKGDIPEGYSVSREKKERFSLILESASTNQTSMYLCASSLGDRVKSNQPQHFGDGTRLSIL.

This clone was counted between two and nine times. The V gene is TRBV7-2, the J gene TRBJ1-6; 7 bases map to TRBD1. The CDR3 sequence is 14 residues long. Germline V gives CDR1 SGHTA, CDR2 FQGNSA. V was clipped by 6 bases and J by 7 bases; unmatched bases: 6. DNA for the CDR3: TGTGCCAGCAGTCACGGACAGGAGAATTCACCCCTCCACTTT. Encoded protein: CASSHGQENSPLHF.

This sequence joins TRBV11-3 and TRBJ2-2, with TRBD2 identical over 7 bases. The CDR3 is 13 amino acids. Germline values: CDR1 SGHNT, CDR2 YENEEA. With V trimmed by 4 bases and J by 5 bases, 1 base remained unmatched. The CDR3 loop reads CASSWGGTGELFF. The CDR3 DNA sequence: TGTGCCAGCAGCTGGGGGGGGACCGGGGAGCTGTTTTTT.

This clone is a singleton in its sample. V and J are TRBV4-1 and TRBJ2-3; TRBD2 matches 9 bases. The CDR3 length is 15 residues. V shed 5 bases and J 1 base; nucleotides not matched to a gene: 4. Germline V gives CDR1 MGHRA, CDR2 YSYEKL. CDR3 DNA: TGCGCCAGCAGCGGCCAGCGGGGGGGCACAGATACGCAGTATTTT. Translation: CASSGQRGGTDTQYF.

The CDR3 is CASSPRGLAVYEQYF. CDR3 in DNA: TGTGCCAGCAGTCCCAGGGGACTAGCGGTCTACGAGCAGTACTTC. The chain recombines TRBV5-6 with TRBJ2-7, with 11 bases that match TRBD2. This CDR3 has 15 residues. V lost 5 bases, J lost 3 bases, and 7 bases stayed unmatched. Germline V gives CDR1 SGHDT, CDR2 YYEEEE.